This T cell receptor (beta chain) was documented in a study of blood T cell repertoires in COVID-19. Across about two dozen US areas, participants ranged in age from roughly 18 to 95 years. In assigning cohorts, the study relied on participant-reported clinical history. Shortly before study entry, within 2 weeks, exposed participants had met a COVID-19 case. The CDR3 extends over 17 amino acids. The V segment lost 3 bases and the J segment 2 bases; nucleotides outside the gene matches: 8. Germline values: CDR1 SGHTA, CDR2 FQGNSA. In the authors' workflow: Reference gene primer amplification in the assay estimated nucleated cell counts. Generated by immunoSEQ multiplex PCR, the TCRdb table keeps only in-frame clones and is missing some. Clonal size and the V and J genes are those of that table, whereas D and trimming came from the DNA. The table lists 150,000 to 200,000 clones, roughly 84% of them singletons, with 5.2% in the top ten.

The chain is built from TRBV7-2 and TRBJ1-1; TRBD1 matches at 11 bases. The sequence was collected from a man aged 65-85 years who had been exposed to COVID-19. Sample: PBMCs or T cells enriched from blood (not recorded which). The CDR3 nucleotides are TGTGCCAGCAGCTTTCCTAGGACAGGGGGCTTTAACACTGAAGCTTTCTTT. Residues: CASSFPRTGGFNTEAFF.